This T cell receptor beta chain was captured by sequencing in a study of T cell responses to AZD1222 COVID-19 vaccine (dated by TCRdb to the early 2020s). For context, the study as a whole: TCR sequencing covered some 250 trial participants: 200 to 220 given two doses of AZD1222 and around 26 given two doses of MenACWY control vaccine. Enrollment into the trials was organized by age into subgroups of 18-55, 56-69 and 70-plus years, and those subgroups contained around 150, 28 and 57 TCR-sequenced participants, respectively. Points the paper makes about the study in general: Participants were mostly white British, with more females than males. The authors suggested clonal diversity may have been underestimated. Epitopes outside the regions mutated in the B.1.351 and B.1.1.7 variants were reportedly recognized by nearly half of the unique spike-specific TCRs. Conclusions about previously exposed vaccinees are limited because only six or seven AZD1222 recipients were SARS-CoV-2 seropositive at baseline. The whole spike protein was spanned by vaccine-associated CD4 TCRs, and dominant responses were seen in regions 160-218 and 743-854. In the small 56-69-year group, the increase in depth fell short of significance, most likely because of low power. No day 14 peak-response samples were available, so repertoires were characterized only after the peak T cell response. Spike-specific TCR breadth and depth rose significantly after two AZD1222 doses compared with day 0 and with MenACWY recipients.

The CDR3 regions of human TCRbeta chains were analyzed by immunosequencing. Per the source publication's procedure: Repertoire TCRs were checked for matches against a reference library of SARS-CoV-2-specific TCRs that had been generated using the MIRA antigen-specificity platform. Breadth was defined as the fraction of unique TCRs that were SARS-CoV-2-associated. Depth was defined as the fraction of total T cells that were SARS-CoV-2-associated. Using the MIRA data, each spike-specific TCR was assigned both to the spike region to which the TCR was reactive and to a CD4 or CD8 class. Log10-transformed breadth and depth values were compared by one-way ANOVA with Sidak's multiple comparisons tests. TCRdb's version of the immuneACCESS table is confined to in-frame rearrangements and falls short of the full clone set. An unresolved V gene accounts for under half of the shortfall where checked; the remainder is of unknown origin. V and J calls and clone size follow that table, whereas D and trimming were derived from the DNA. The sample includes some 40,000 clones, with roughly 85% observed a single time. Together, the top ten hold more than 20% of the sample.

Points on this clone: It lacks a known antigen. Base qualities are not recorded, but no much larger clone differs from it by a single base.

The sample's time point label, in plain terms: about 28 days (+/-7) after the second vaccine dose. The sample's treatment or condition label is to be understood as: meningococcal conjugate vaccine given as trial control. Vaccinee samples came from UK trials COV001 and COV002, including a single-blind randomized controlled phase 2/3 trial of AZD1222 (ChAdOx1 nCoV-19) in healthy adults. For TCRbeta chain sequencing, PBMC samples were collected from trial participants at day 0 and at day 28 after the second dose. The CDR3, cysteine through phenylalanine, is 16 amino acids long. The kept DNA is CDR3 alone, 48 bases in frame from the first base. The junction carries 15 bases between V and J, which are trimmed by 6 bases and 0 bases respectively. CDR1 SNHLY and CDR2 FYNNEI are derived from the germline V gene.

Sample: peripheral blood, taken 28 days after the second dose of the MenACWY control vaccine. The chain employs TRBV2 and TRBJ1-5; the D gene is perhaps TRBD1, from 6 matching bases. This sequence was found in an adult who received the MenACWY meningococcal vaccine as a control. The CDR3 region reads CASRDGQILSNQPQHF. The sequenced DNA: TGTGCCAGCAGAGACGGACAGATACTTAGCAATCAGCCCCAGCATTTT.